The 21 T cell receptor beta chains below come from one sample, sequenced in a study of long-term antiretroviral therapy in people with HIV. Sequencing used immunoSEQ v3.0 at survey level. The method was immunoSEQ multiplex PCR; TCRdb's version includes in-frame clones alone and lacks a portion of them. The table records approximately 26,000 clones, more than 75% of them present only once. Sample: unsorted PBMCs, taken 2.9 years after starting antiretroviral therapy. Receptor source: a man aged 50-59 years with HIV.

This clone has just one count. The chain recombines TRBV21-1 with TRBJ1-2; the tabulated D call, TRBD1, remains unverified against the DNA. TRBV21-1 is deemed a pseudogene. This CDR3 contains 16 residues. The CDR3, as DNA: TGTGCCAGCAGCAAAGGGGAAAGTGACAGGGACTATGGCTACACCTTC. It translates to CASSKGESDRDYGYTF.

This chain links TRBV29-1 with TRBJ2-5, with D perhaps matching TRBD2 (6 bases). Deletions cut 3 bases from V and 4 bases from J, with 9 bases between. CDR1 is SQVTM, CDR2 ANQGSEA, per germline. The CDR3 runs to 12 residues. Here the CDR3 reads CSVEEGGETQYF. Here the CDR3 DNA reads TGCAGCGTTGAGGAGGGAGGAGAGACCCAGTACTTC.

In DNA, the CDR3 is TGTGCCTGGACCCCCAGGGGTCAAATGAACACTGAAGCTTTCTTT. Protein: CAWTPRGQMNTEAFF. This chain links TRBV30 with TRBJ1-1; possible D gene TRBD1, 6 bases. V was trimmed by 4 bases and J by 0 bases, leaving 15 bases between them. This CDR3 is 15 amino acids long. Germline CDR1 GTSNPN, CDR2 SVGIG (reference sequence).

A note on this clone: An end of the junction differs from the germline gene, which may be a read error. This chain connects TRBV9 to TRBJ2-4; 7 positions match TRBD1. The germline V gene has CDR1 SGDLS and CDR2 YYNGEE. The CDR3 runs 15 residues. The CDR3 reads CASSVAGGPKNIQYF. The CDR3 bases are TGTGCCAGCAGCGTAGCAGGGGGACCCAAAAACATTCAATACTTC.

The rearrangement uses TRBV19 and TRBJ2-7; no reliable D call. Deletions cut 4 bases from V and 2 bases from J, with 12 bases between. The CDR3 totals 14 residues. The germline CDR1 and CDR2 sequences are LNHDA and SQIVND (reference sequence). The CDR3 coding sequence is TGTGCCAGTAGTACCCGGACGAGCCCCTACGAGCAGTACTTC. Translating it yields CASSTRTSPYEQYF.

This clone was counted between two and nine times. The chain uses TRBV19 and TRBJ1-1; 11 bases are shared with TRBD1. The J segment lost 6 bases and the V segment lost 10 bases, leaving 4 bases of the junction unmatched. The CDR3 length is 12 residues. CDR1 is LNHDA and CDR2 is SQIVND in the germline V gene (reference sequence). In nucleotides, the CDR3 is TGTGCCACTGGACAGGGGGCTGCTGAAGCTTTCTTT. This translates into CATGQGAAEAFF.

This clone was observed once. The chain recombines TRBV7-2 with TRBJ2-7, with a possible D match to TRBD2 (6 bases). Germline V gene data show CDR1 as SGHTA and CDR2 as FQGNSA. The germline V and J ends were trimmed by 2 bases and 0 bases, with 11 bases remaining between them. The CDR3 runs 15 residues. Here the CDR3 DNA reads TGTGCCAGCAGCTTAAGGGACGGGGGCTCCTACGAGCAGTACTTC. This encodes CASSLRDGGSYEQYF.

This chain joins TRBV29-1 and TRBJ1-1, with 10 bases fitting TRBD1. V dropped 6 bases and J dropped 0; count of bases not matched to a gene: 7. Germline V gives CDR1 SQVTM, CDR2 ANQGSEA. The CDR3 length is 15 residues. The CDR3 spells CSVSGTGALNTEAFF. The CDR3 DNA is TGCAGCGTGTCCGGGACAGGGGCTTTGAACACTGAAGCTTTCTTT.

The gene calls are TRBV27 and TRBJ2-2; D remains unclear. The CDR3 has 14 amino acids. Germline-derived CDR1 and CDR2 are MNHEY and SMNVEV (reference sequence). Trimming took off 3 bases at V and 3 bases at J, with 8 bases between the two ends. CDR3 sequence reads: CASSFSSYTGELFF. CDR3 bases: TGTGCCAGCAGTTTCAGCTCCTACACCGGGGAGCTGTTTTTT.

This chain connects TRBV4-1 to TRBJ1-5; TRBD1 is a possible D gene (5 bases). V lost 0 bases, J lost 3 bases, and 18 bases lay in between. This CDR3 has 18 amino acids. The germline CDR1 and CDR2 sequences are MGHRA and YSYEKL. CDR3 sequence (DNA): TGCGCCAGCAGCCAAGATCAGTGGGGGATTCGGGACAATCAGCCCCAGCATTTT. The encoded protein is CASSQDQWGIRDNQPQHF.

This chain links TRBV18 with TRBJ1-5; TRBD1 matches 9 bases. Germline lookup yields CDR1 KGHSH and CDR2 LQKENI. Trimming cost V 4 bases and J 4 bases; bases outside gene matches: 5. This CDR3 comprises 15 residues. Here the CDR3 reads CASSHRDRENQPQHF. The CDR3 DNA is TGTGCCAGCTCACACAGGGACAGGGAGAATCAGCCCCAGCATTTT.

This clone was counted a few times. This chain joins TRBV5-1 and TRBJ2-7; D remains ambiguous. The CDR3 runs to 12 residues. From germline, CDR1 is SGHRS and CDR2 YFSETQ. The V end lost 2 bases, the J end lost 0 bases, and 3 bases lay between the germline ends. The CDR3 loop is CASSLPSYEQYF. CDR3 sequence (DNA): TGCGCCAGCAGCTTACCCTCCTACGAGCAGTACTTC.

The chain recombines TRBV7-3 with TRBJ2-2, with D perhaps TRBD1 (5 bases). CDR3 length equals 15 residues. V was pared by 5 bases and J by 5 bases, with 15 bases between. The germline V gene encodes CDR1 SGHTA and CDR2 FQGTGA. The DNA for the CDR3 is TGTGCCAGCAGCGAAGCCCCAGGGATTACCGGGGAGCTGTTTTTT. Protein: CASSEAPGITGELFF.

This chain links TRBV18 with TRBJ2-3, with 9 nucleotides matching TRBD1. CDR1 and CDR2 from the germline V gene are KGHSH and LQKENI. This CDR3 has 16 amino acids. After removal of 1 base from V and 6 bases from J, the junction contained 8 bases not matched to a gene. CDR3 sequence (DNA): TGTGCCAGCTCACCACTACAGGGGGCAGTCTTGGATACGCAGTATTTT. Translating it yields CASSPLQGAVLDTQYF.

The CDR3 loop reads CASSQGNTEAFF. The CDR3 DNA sequence: TGTGCCAGCAGTCAGGGGAACACTGAAGCTTTCTTT. This chain joins TRBV9 and TRBJ1-1, with D possibly matching TRBD1 (5 bases). V was shortened by 5 bases and J by 1 base, with 6 bases between the two germline ends. The germline V gene encodes CDR1 SGDLS and CDR2 YYNGEE. The CDR3 is 12 residues long.

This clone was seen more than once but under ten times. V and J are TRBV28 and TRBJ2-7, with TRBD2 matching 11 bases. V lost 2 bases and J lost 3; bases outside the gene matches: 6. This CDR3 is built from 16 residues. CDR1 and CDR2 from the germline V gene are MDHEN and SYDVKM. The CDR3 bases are TGTGCCAGCAGTTTACTGGGGACTAGCGGAAACTACGAGCAGTACTTC. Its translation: CASSLLGTSGNYEQYF.

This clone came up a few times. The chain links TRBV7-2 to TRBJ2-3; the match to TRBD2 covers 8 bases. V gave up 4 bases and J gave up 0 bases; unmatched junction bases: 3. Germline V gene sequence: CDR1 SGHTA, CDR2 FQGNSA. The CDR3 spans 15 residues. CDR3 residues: CASSYSGISTDTQYF. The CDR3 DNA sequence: TGTGCCAGCAGCTATAGCGGGATCAGCACAGATACGCAGTATTTT.

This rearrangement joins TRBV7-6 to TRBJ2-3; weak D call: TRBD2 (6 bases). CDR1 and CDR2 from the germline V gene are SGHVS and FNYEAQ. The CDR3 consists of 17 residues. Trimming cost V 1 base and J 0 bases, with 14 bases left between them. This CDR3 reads CASSLGPGGPSTDTQYF. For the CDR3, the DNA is TGTGCCAGCAGCTTAGGTCCCGGGGGTCCTAGCACAGATACGCAGTATTTT.

The CDR3 DNA reads as TGCGCCAGCAGCCCGGCCGGGACAGGGGTTGGCTACACCTTC. This sequence encodes CASSPAGTGVGYTF. The V gene is TRBV5-1, the J gene TRBJ1-2, with 10 nucleotides matching TRBD1. CDR1 and CDR2 from the germline V gene are SGHRS and YFSETQ. The CDR3 contains 14 residues. V gave up 4 bases and J gave up 7 bases; unmatched junction bases: 7.

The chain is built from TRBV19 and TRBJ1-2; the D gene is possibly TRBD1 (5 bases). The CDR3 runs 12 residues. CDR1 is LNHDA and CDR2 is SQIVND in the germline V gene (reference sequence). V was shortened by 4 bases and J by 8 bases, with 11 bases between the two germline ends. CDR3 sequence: CASSSGTSGYTF. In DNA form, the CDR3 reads TGTGCCAGTAGTAGTGGGACTTCCGGCTACACCTTC.

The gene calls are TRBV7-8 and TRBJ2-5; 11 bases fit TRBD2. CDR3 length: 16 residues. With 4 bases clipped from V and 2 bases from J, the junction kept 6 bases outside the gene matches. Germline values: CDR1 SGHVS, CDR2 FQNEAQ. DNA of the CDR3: TGTGCCAGCAGCTCAATGGGACTAGCGGCGCAAGAGACCCAGTACTTC. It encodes CASSSMGLAAQETQYF.